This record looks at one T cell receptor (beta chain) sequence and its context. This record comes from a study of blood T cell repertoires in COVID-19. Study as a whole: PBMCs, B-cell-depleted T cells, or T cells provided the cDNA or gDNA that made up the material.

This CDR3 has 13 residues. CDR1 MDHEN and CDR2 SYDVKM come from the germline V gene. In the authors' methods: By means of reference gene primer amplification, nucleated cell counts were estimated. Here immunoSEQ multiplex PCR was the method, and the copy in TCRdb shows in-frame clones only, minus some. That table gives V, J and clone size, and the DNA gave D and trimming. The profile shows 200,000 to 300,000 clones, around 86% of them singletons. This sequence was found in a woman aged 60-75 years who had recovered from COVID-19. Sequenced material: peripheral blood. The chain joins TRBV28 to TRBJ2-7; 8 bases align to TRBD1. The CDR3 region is CASRAGGLYEQYF. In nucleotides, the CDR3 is TGTGCGAGTCGGGCAGGGGGCTTATACGAGCAGTACTTC.